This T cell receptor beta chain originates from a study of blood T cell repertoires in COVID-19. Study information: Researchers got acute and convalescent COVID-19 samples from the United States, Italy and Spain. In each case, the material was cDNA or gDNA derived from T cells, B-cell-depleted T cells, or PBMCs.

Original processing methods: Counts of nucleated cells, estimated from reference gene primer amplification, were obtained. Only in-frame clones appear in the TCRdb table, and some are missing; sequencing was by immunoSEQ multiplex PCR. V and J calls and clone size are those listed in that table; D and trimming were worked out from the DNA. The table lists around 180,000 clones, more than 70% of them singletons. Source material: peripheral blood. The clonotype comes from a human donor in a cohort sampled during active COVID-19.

For the CDR3, the DNA is TGTGCCAGCAGGCAGGGTTTATCCTACAATGAGCAGTTCTTC. Amino acid sequence: CASRQGLSYNEQFF. The V call is TRBV5-8, the J call TRBJ2-1, with D maybe TRBD1 (5 bases). The CDR3 has 14 amino acids. V lost 5 bases and J 1 base, leaving 10 bases between the germline ends. The germline V gene has CDR1 SGHTS and CDR2 YDEGEE.